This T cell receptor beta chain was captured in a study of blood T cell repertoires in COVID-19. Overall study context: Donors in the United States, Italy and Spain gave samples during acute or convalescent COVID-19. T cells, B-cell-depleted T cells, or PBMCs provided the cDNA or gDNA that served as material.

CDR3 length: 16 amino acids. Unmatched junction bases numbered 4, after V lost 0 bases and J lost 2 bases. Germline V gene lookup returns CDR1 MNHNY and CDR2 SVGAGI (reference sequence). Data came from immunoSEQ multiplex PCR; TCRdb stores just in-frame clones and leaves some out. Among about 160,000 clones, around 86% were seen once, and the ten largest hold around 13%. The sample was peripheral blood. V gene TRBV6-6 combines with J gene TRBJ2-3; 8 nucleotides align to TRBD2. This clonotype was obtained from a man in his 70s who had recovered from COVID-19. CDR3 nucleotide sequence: TGTGCCAGCAGTTACTCGCTAGCGGGTTACACAGATACGCAGTATTTT. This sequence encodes CASSYSLAGYTDTQYF.